Presented here are 15 T cell receptor beta chains from one specimen sequenced in a study of cytotoxic CD8 clonotypes in ibrutinib-treated CLL. Sequencing was performed with immunoSEQ multiplex PCR; in TCRdb, only in-frame clones are kept and a portion is missing. The data hold more than 300,000 clones, with more than 65% observed a single time. Here the sequenced sample was PBMCs, taken before ibrutinib treatment. The receptors here all came from a human donor with chronic lymphocytic leukemia.

The rearrangement joins TRBV19 to TRBJ2-4, with 14 bases matching TRBD2. The germline gives CDR1 LNHDA, CDR2 SQIVND (reference sequence). J gave up 3 bases and V 5 bases, and 6 bases lay outside the gene matches. This CDR3 is built from 17 residues. The CDR3: CASSYGTSGSIKNIQYF. For the CDR3, the DNA is TGTGCCAGTAGTTACGGGACTAGCGGGAGCATCAAAAACATTCAGTACTTC.

The chain links TRBV30 to TRBJ2-1, with TRBD2 matching 7 bases. The ends lost 1 base at V and 9 bases at J; junction bases unmatched: 12. The CDR3 has 15 residues. Germline CDR1 is GTSNPN and CDR2 is SVGIG (reference sequence). The CDR3 sequence: CAWSALGGSIAEQFF. DNA of the CDR3: TGTGCCTGGAGTGCCCTTGGCGGGAGTATTGCTGAGCAGTTCTTC. The full variable domain, rest sourced from reference TRBV30 and TRBJ2-1, is SQTIHQWPATLVQPVGSPLSLECTVEGTSNPNLYWYRQAAGRGLQLLFYSVGIGQISSEVPQNLSASRPQDRQFILSSKKLLLSDSGFYLCAWSALGGSIAEQFFGPGTRLTVL.

V gene TRBV2 combines with J gene TRBJ1-1; D call uncertain. The CDR3 totals 18 residues. The germline CDR1 and CDR2 sequences are SNHLY and FYNNEI. Deletions cut 0 bases from V and 0 bases from J, with 17 bases between. The CDR3 sequence is CASSEARFRAAMNTEAFF. The CDR3 bases are TGTGCCAGCAGTGAAGCAAGGTTTCGCGCGGCAATGAACACTGAAGCTTTCTTT.

V and J are TRBV15 and TRBJ2-1; 10 bases agree with TRBD2. The CDR3 is 16 residues long. Trimming took 3 bases from V and 4 from J; bases not matched to a gene: 6. Germline values: CDR1 LNHNV, CDR2 YYDKDF (reference sequence). This chain's CDR3 is CATSRPGLADYNEQFF. The CDR3 DNA reads TGTGCCACCAGCAGGCCTGGACTAGCGGATTACAATGAGCAGTTCTTC.

J is TRBJ1-1 and V is TRBV12-5, with 7 bases lining up with TRBD1. CDR1 is LGHNT and CDR2 is FRNRAP in the germline V gene. Trimming cost V 6 bases and J 1 base; bases outside gene matches: 8. CDR3 length: 15 amino acids. CDR3 region: CASGKGQYPNTEAFF. As DNA, the CDR3 is TGTGCTAGTGGGAAGGGACAGTACCCGAACACTGAAGCTTTCTTT. The whole variable domain, remainder taken from reference TRBV12-5 and TRBJ1-1, is DARVTQTPRHKVTEMGQEVTMRCQPILGHNTVFWYRQTMMQGLELLAYFRNRAPLDDSGMPKDRFSAEMPDATLATLKIQPSEPRDSAVYFCASGKGQYPNTEAFFGQGTRLTVV.

Points on this clone: The junction and the germline gene differ at one end; a read error may be behind it. V usage is TRBV27 and J usage is TRBJ2-5; no firm D call. The CDR3 runs 13 residues. Germline V gene data show CDR1 as MNHEY and CDR2 as SMNVEV (reference sequence). The CDR3 spells CASSLSLQETQYF. The CDR3 region has the DNA TGTGCCAGCAGTCTATCGTTACAAGAGACCCAGTACTTC.

The chain combines TRBV18 with TRBJ2-7; 8 bases agree with TRBD1. Germline CDR1 KGHSH, CDR2 LQKENI. The CDR3 is made up of 13 amino acids. The V segment lost 2 bases and the J segment 5 bases; nucleotides outside the gene matches: 2. The CDR3 loop reads CASSPGDRHEQYF. CDR3 DNA sequence: TGTGCCAGCTCACCAGGGGACAGGCACGAGCAGTACTTC.

The CDR3 sequence is CASSRPGGNTEAFF. CDR3 nucleotides: TGTGCCAGCAGTCGCCCGGGGGGGAACACTGAAGCTTTCTTT. The chain has TRBV28 and TRBJ1-1, with D possibly matching TRBD1 (5 bases). This CDR3 has 14 amino acids. V dropped 5 bases and J dropped 1 base, with 11 bases sitting between them. The germline gives CDR1 MDHEN, CDR2 SYDVKM.

This clone was counted between two and nine times. This chain joins TRBV18 and TRBJ1-5; a possible D gene is TRBD1 (6 bases). The length of the CDR3 is 16 residues. Trimming cost V 3 bases and J 4 bases, with 16 bases left between them. Germline V gene lookup returns CDR1 KGHSH and CDR2 LQKENI. CDR3 nucleotide sequence: TGTGCCAGCTCACCGAAACAGGGTGATAGGAATCAGCCCCAGCATTTT. As protein: CASSPKQGDRNQPQHF.

The gene calls are TRBV9 and TRBJ2-5; D is possibly TRBD2 (6 bases). Germline V gene data show CDR1 as SGDLS and CDR2 as YYNGEE. V shed 0 bases and J shed 2 bases, with 11 bases lying between them. CDR3 length equals 15 residues. CDR3 residues: CASSVGVSGQETQYF. CDR3 DNA: TGTGCCAGCAGCGTAGGGGTTAGCGGTCAAGAGACCCAGTACTTC.

The chain recombines TRBV6-5 with TRBJ1-4, with TRBD1 identical over 8 bases. CDR1 and CDR2 (germline): MNHEY, SVGAGI. The V and J ends lost 8 bases and 7 bases, in that order; junction bases with no gene match: 12. The CDR3 contains 15 residues. The CDR3 DNA sequence: TGTGCCAGCTCTTATGAAGACAGGGGACGTGAAAAACTGTTTTTT. This gives the protein CASSYEDRGREKLFF.

This chain connects TRBV10-3 to TRBJ2-3; D is undetermined. Germline lookup yields CDR1 ENHRY and CDR2 SYGVKD. Trimming stripped 4 bases from V and 2 bases from J, with 1 base between. The CDR3 covers 11 residues. The CDR3 loop reads CAISATDTQYF. The CDR3 DNA sequence: TGTGCCATCAGTGCCACAGATACGCAGTATTTT.

This sequence joins TRBV5-6 and TRBJ1-4; 9 bases line up with TRBD1. From germline, CDR1 is SGHDT and CDR2 YYEEEE. This CDR3 contains 15 residues. After removal of 1 base from V and 7 bases from J, the junction contained 5 bases not matched to a gene. The CDR3 DNA sequence: TGTGCCAGCAGCTTGCTACAGGGGGCGAGTGAAAAACTGTTTTTT. Its translation: CASSLLQGASEKLFF.

The rearrangement joins TRBV27 to TRBJ2-3; no reliable D call. Looked up from germline, CDR1 is MNHEY and CDR2 is SMNVEV (reference sequence). With 9 bases removed from V and 4 bases from J, the gap between germline ends came to 20 bases. The CDR3 contains 15 residues. The chain's CDR3 is CASNPLARSPDTQYF. Written as DNA, the CDR3 is TGTGCCAGTAATCCCCTTGCGAGGAGCCCAGATACGCAGTATTTT.

This clone was detected only a few times. The V call is TRBV18, the J call TRBJ2-2; D might be TRBD1 (6 bases). The V gene's germline CDR1 is KGHSH and CDR2 LQKENI. V lost 1 base, J lost 6 bases, and 15 bases lay in between. CDR3 length: 16 amino acids. The CDR3 DNA reads TGTGCCAGCTCACCACGGAACAAGGGGGTCTCCGGGGAGCTGTTTTTT. Its translation is CASSPRNKGVSGELFF.